The 8 T cell receptor beta chains below come from one sample, sequenced in a study of technical replicates of blood from a few donors (dated by TCRdb to about 2017). Library construction relied on the immunoSEQ multiplex PCR assay. The clones in this table, taken by TCRdb from immuneACCESS, are in-frame only. Not every clone is retained; where verified, under half of the shortfall comes from an unresolved V gene, and the cause of the rest is unknown. Across this sample there are tens of thousands of clones, with roughly 94% seen only once. 0.2% to 0.3% of the sample goes to the ten largest clones. Sequencing was carried out using T cells isolated from PBMCs. The receptor source for this set is a human donor in good health.

This clone was observed once. The chain carries TRBV5-1 and TRBJ1-6; 8 bases are a match to TRBD1. Trimming removed 4 bases from V and 6 bases from J; junction bases left unmatched: 3. The CDR3 totals 14 residues. Germline CDR1 SGHRS, CDR2 YFSETQ. CDR3 sequence: CASSQGQGNSPLHF. The CDR3 coding sequence is TGCGCCAGCAGCCAAGGACAGGGTAATTCACCCCTCCACTTT.

The chain has TRBV27 and TRBJ2-7; D is ambiguous. The CDR3 is 14 amino acids. In germline, CDR1 is MNHEY, CDR2 SMNVEV (reference sequence). Between the trimmed V and J ends, which lost 6 bases and 3 bases, there was a span of 15 bases. The CDR3 spells CASRGPGPFYEQYF. Here the CDR3 DNA reads TGTGCCAGCAGAGGTCCTGGGCCGTTCTACGAGCAGTACTTC.

The V gene is TRBV2, the J gene TRBJ2-5; the D gene is possibly TRBD1 (5 bases). CDR3 length equals 15 residues. Trimming left V 7 bases short and J 1 base short, with 16 bases between. Germline assignment: CDR1 SNHLY and CDR2 FYNNEI. CDR3 DNA sequence: TGTGCCAGCACCCTCTTCAGCAGGGCCCAAGAGACCCAGTACTTC. Translated, it gives CASTLFSRAQETQYF.

V is TRBV6-1 and J is TRBJ2-2; D is uncertain. Trimming stripped 7 bases from V and 0 bases from J, with 9 bases between. CDR3 length equals 14 residues. Germline CDR1 is MNHNS and CDR2 is SASEGT. This CDR3 reads CASNQQTNTGELFF. CDR3 nucleotides: TGTGCCAGCAATCAACAAACGAACACCGGGGAGCTGTTTTTT.

The V gene is TRBV7-9, the J gene TRBJ2-7, with TRBD2 identical over 10 bases. The CDR3 covers 16 residues. CDR1 is SEHNR and CDR2 is FQNEAQ in the germline V gene (reference sequence). V shed 5 bases, J shed 0 bases, and the junction held 7 bases outside the gene matches. This CDR3 reads CASSPSGGGSSYEQYF. Here the CDR3 DNA reads TGTGCCAGCAGCCCCAGCGGGGGGGGGAGCTCCTACGAGCAGTACTTC.

This clone showed up just once. The chain combines TRBV5-1 with TRBJ2-3; no clear D gene. The V gene lost 3 bases and the J gene lost 5 bases, with 10 bases spanning the gap. Germline V lookup: CDR1 SGHRS, CDR2 YFSETQ. CDR3 length: 13 amino acids. The chain's CDR3 is CASSYQVRDTQYF. CDR3 in DNA: TGCGCCAGCAGCTATCAGGTTCGAGATACGCAGTATTTT.

This clone was counted between two and nine times. The chain has TRBV11-2 and TRBJ2-3; a possible D gene is TRBD1 (6 bases). With 2 bases removed from V and 7 bases from J, the gap between germline ends came to 19 bases. This CDR3 spans 16 amino acids. Germline V gives CDR1 SGHAT, CDR2 FQNNGV. The CDR3 coding sequence is TGTGCCAGCAGCTTACCCCAGGCAGGGGAGCTAAATACGCAGTATTTT. Protein product: CASSLPQAGELNTQYF.

This rearrangement joins TRBV18 to TRBJ2-7; D is perhaps TRBD2 (5 bases). The CDR3 is 12 amino acids. Germline V lookup: CDR1 KGHSH, CDR2 LQKENI. The V end lost 0 bases, the J end lost 9 bases, and 9 bases lay between the germline ends. As DNA, the CDR3 is TGTGCCAGCTCACCACCCTCGGGATTGCAGTACTTC. Its translation: CASSPPSGLQYF.